This T cell receptor beta chain was sequenced during a study of T cell changes during pregnancy in multiple sclerosis. The protocol was immunoSEQ multiplex PCR, while the TCRdb copy is restricted to in-frame clones and leaves out a portion. In the table there are just over 60,000 clones, 92% of which are singletons. There are 15 residues in the CDR3. Trimming stripped 6 bases from V and 4 bases from J, with 16 bases between. Germline lookup yields CDR1 MDHEN and CDR2 SYDVKM. The starting material was peripheral blood, obtained in the second trimester of pregnancy. V gene TRBV28 combines with J gene TRBJ2-1; a weak D match, TRBD1 (6 bases). The TCR sequence derives from a female donor in good health, enrolled as a control in a pregnancy study. Written as DNA, the CDR3 is TGTGCCAGCAGAGGGGGTGGGACAACTTACAATGAGCAGTTCTTC. The encoded protein is CASRGGGTTYNEQFF.